A selection of T cell receptor beta chains follows, all from one sample in a study of regulatory T cells in long-lasting Graves disease. MiXCR was run by TCRdb on the multiplex PCR reads, yielding one entry per CDR3 protein. The sample has 420,000 or so distinct CDR3 sequences; around a quarter are singletons. The material sequenced was peripheral blood mononuclear cells (PBMCs), taken when the disease was refractory, from a patient treated with antithyroid drugs. Receptor source: a female donor with Graves disease. Both conserved end residues are part of each CDR3. Each record gives: J gene, V gene, clone size, D gene, CDR3 protein, CDR3 DNA. D genes are given only for firm matches. Expanded clones get a size class; other rows say once, few or many, or leave the size out.

>TRBJ2-7|TRBV20-1|.|.
CSANQGKTYEQYF
TGCAGTGCGAACCAGGGAAAAACCTACGAGCAGTACTTC
>TRBJ1-1|TRBV4-2|few|.
CASSQDWNQNTEAFF
TGTGCCAGCAGCCAAGATTGGAATCAGAACACTGAAGCTTTCTTT
>TRBJ1-1|TRBV19|.|.
CASSPDRRVTEAFF
TGTGCCAGTAGTCCCGATAGGCGGGTCACTGAAGCTTTCTTT
>TRBJ1-1|TRBV7-9|.|.
CASSLSKAGMNTEAFF
TGTGCCAGCAGCTTATCAAAGGCCGGGATGAACACTGAAGCTTTCTTT
>TRBJ1-5|TRBV7-2|many|.
CASSQGANQPQHF
TGTGCCAGCAGCCAAGGCGCCAATCAGCCCCAGCATTTT
>TRBJ1-1|TRBV28|.|.
CASRYSNEAFF
TGTGCCAGCAGATACTCTAATGAAGCTTTCTTT
>TRBJ2-1|TRBV11-2|few|.
CASSQPGYNEQFF
TGTGCCAGCAGCCAACCCGGTTACAACGAGCAGTTCTTC
>TRBJ1-1|TRBV3-1|many|.
CASSFRTMNTEAFF
TGTGCCAGCAGCTTCCGGACAATGAACACTGAAGCTTTCTTT
>TRBJ2-1|TRBV2|once|TRBD2
CASSEEGGPYNEQFF
TGTGCCAGCAGTGAAGAGGGAGGGCCTTACAATGAGCAGTTCTTC
>TRBJ1-6|TRBV11-2|.|.
CASSLALGSPLHF
TGTGCCAGCAGCTTAGCACTTGGGTCACCCCTCCACTTT
>TRBJ1-5|TRBV6-1|many|.
CASSHETGDYQPQHF
TGTGCCAGCAGTCATGAGACAGGAGATTATCAGCCCCAGCATTTT
>TRBJ1-3|TRBV12-3/TRBV12-4|few|.
CASTPWVSSGNTIYF
TGTGCCAGCACCCCATGGGTTTCCTCTGGAAACACCATATATTTT
>TRBJ2-5|TRBV2|many|TRBD1
CASSDHGTGPKETQYF
TGTGCCAGCAGTGACCACGGGACAGGTCCGAAAGAGACCCAGTACTTC
>TRBJ2-7|TRBV20-1|.|TRBD2
CSALAGAYEQYF
TGCAGTGCGCTAGCGGGAGCCTACGAGCAGTACTTC
>TRBJ2-3|TRBV7-2|.|.
CASSLIRSDTQYF
TGTGCCAGCAGCTTGATCCGTTCGGATACGCAGTATTTT
>TRBJ1-6|TRBV30|many|.
CAWGPPLHF
TGTGCCTGGGGACCACCCCTCCACTTT
>TRBJ2-3|TRBV29-1|few|.
CSVDVGSTDTQYF
TGCAGCGTTGATGTGGGAAGCACAGATACGCAGTATTTT